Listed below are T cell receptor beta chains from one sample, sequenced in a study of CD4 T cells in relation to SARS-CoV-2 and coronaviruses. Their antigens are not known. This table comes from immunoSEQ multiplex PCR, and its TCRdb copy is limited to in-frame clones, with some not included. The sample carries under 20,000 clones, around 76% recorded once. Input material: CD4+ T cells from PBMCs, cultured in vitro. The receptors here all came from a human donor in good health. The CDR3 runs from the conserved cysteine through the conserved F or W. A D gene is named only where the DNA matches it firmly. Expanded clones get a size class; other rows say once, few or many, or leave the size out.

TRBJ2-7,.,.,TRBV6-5,CASSRSISYEQYF,TGTGCCAGCAGCCGAAGTATTTCCTACGAGCAGTACTTC
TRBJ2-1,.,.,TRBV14,CASSRGLGWGEQFF,TGTGCCAGCAGCCGGGGCTTGGGATGGGGGGAGCAGTTCTTC
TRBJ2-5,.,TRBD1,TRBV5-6,CASSWGTGSQETQYF,TGTGCCAGCAGCTGGGGGACAGGATCCCAAGAGACCCAGTACTTC
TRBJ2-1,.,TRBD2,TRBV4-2,CASSQVSGLAGHNEQFF,TGTGCCAGCAGCCAGGTGTCCGGGCTAGCGGGGCACAATGAGCAGTTCTTC
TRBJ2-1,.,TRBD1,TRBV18,CASSPLGQGGHNEQFF,TGTGCCAGCTCACCCCTGGGACAGGGAGGACACAATGAGCAGTTCTTC
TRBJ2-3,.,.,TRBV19,CASSSTTSTDTQYF,TGTGCCAGTAGTTCCACAACTAGCACAGATACGCAGTATTTT
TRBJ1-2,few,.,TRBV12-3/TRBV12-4,CASRIDRGHGYTF,TGTGCCAGCAGGATTGACCGGGGACATGGCTACACCTTC
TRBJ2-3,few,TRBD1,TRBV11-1,CASSIDRGTDTQYF,TGTGCCAGCAGCATCGACAGGGGCACAGATACGCAGTATTTT
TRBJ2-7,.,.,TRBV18,CASSPRLSRDYEQYF,TGTGCCAGCTCACCACGTCTTTCCAGGGACTACGAGCAGTACTTC
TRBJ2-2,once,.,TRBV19,CASSIQSLRTGELFF,TGTGCCAGTAGTATACAATCGTTACGGACCGGGGAGCTGTTTTTT
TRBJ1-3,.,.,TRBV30,CAWSVGTLPTIYF,TGTGCCTGGAGTGTCGGGACGCTCCCCACCATATATTTT
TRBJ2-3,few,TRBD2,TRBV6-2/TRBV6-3,CASSYSGLSLLSTDTQYF,TGTGCCAGCAGTTACTCGGGACTATCTCTACTTAGCACAGATACGCAGTATTTT
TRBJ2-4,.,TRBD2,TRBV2,CASSYSGGAVKNIQYF,TGTGCCAGCAGTTATAGCGGGGGGGCGGTCAAAAACATTCAGTACTTC
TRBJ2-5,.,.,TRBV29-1,CSVGGAGRETQYF,TGCAGCGTTGGGGGGGCGGGGCGAGAGACCCAGTACTTC
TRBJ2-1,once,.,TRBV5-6,CASSFIAVLSYNEQFF,TGTGCCAGCAGCTTTATTGCGGTCCTGTCCTACAATGAGCAGTTCTTC
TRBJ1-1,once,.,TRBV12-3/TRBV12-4,CASAFSGDTEAFF,TGTGCCAGTGCATTCTCAGGGGACACTGAAGCTTTCTTT
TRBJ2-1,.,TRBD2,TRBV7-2,CASSPRVAGGYEQFF,TGTGCCAGCAGCCCAAGGGTGGCGGGAGGGTATGAGCAGTTCTTC
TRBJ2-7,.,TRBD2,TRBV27,CASSLFAGGLEQYF,TGTGCCAGCAGTTTATTTGCGGGGGGCCTGGAGCAGTACTTC
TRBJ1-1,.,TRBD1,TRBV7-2,CASSSAPGQGLLGGEAFF,TGTGCCAGCAGCTCCGCCCCGGGACAGGGCCTACTCGGGGGTGAAGCTTTCTTT
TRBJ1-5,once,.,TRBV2,CASSEGFKQPQHF,TGTGCCAGCAGTGAAGGGTTCAAACAGCCCCAGCATTTT
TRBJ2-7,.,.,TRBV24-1,CATSDREVHEQYF,TGTGCCACCAGTGACAGGGAGGTCCACGAGCAGTACTTC
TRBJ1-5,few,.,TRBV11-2,CASSLDLGRGTTQPQHF,TGTGCCAGCAGCTTAGATCTAGGCAGGGGCACCACTCAGCCCCAGCATTTT
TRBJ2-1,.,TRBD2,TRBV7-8,CASSLRGRYNEQFF,TGTGCCAGCAGCTTGCGGGGGAGGTACAATGAGCAGTTCTTC
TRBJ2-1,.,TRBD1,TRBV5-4,CASSRQGGYNEQFF,TGTGCCAGCAGCCGACAGGGGGGCTACAATGAGCAGTTCTTC
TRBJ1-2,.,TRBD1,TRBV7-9,CASSSKTGTAYGYTF,TGTGCCAGCAGCTCAAAAACCGGGACAGCATATGGCTACACCTTC
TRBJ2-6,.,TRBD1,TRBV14,CASSSGTGVVRANVLTF,TGTGCCAGCAGCTCCGGGACAGGGGTGGTTAGGGCCAACGTCCTGACTTTC
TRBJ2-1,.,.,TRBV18,CASSPPPGNEQFF,TGTGCCAGCTCACCACCCCCGGGGAATGAGCAGTTCTTC
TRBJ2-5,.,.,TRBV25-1,CASSVRGGQETQYF,TGTGCCAGCAGTGTAAGGGGGGGCCAAGAGACCCAGTACTTC
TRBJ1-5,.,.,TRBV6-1,CASSEATRDQPQHF,TGTGCCAGCAGTGAAGCGACCCGGGATCAGCCCCAGCATTTT
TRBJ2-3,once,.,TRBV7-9,CASSLVADRTDTQYF,TGTGCCAGCAGCTTAGTGGCGGATCGCACAGATACGCAGTATTTT
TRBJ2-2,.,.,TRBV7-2,CASSPRRGIGELFF,TGTGCCAGCAGCCCCCGCCGGGGAATCGGGGAGCTGTTTTTT
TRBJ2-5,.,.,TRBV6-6,CASSRQETQYF,TGTGCCAGCAGCCGACAAGAGACCCAGTACTTC
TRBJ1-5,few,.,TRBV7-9,CAYRWGADNQPQHF,TGTGCCTATCGGTGGGGGGCCGACAATCAGCCCCAGCATTTT
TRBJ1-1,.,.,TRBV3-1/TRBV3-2,CASSQVEGNTEAFF,TGTGCCAGCAGCCAAGTGGAGGGGAACACTGAAGCTTTCTTT
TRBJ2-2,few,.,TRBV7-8,CASSLTSFTGELFF,TGTGCCAGCAGCTTGACTAGTTTTACCGGGGAGCTGTTTTTT
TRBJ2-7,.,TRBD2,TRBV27,CASTASGRIWDPYEQYF,TGTGCCAGCACTGCTAGCGGGAGGATTTGGGACCCCTACGAGCAGTACTTC
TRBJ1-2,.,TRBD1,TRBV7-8,CASSVQGAGYGYTF,TGTGCCAGCAGCGTACAGGGGGCGGGCTATGGCTACACCTTC
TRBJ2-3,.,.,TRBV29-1,CSADRGARDTQYF,TGCAGCGCAGACCGGGGCGCCCGGGATACGCAGTATTTT
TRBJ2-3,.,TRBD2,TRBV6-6,CASRVSGGTDTQYF,TGTGCCAGCAGAGTTAGCGGGGGCACAGATACGCAGTATTTT
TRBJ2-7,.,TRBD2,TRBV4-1,CASSWASGRGGEQYF,TGCGCCAGCAGCTGGGCTAGCGGGAGAGGGGGCGAGCAGTACTTC
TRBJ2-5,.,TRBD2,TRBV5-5,CASSSRLAGVETQYF,TGTGCCAGCAGCTCGCGACTAGCGGGAGTGGAGACCCAGTACTTC
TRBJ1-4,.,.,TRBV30,CAWTEPTPAFNEKLFF,TGTGCCTGGACGGAGCCGACCCCTGCATTTAATGAAAAACTGTTTTTT
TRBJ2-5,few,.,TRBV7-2,CASSLDPLGGGRETQYF,TGTGCCAGCAGCTTAGACCCCCTCGGAGGAGGTCGGGAGACCCAGTACTTC
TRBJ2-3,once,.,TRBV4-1,CASSQPTRADTQYF,TGCGCCAGCAGCCAGCCAACTAGAGCAGATACGCAGTATTTT
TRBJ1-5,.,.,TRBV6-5,CASSYSSSNQPQHF,TGTGCCAGCAGTTACTCCAGCAGCAATCAGCCCCAGCATTTT
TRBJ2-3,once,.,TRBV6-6,CASSYFRRDTQYF,TGTGCCAGCAGTTACTTTAGACGTGATACGCAGTATTTT
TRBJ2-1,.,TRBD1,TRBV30,CAWNLRQGHEQFF,TGTGCCTGGAACCTCAGACAGGGCCATGAGCAGTTCTTC
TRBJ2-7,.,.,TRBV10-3,CAISAGYEQYF,TGTGCCATCAGTGCAGGCTACGAGCAGTACTTC
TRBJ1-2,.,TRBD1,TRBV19,CASSIDSGPGGYGYTF,TGTGCCAGTAGTATAGATTCCGGACCAGGGGGCTATGGCTACACCTTC
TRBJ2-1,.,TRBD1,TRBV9,CASSPQGVYNEQFF,TGTGCCAGCAGCCCCCAGGGGGTCTACAATGAGCAGTTCTTC